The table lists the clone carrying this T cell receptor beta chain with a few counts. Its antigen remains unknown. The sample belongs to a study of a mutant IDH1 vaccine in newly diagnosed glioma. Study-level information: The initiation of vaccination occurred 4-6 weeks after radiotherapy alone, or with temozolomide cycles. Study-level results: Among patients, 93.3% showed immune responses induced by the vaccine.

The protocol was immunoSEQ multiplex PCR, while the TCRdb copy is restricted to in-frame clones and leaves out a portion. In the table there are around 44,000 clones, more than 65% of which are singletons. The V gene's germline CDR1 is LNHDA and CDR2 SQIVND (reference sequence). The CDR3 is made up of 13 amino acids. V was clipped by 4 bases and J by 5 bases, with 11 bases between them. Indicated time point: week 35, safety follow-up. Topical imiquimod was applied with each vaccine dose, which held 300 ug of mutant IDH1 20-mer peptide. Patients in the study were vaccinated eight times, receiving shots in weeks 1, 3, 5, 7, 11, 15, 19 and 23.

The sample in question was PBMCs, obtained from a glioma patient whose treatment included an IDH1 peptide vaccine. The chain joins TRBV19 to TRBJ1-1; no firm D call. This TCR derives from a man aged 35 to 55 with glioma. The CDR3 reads CASSSPWRTEAFF. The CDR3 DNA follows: TGTGCCAGTAGTAGCCCATGGAGGACTGAAGCTTTCTTT.